This entry features one T cell receptor beta chain sequence. Assay: immunoSEQ multiplex PCR; the TCRdb copy retains only in-frame clones and omits some. This sample carries just over 50,000 clones, 70% to 80% of them seen once, and the ten largest clones take approximately 3.6%. The sample is drawn from a study of PD-L1 blockade in urothelial cancer. The junction had 1 base not matched to a gene; V was cut back by 2 bases and J by 2 bases. This CDR3 region has 15 residues. Germline V CDR1 and CDR2: ENHRY, SYGVKD. This sequence was found in an older man with urothelial cancer. The material sequenced was PBMCs, taken around atezolizumab (anti-PD-L1) treatment. The chain couples TRBV10-3 to TRBJ2-1; 9 bases are shared with TRBD1. CDR3 DNA sequence: TGTGCCATCAGTGAGGGACAGGGGACCTACAATGAGCAGTTCTTC. It translates to CAISEGQGTYNEQFF.